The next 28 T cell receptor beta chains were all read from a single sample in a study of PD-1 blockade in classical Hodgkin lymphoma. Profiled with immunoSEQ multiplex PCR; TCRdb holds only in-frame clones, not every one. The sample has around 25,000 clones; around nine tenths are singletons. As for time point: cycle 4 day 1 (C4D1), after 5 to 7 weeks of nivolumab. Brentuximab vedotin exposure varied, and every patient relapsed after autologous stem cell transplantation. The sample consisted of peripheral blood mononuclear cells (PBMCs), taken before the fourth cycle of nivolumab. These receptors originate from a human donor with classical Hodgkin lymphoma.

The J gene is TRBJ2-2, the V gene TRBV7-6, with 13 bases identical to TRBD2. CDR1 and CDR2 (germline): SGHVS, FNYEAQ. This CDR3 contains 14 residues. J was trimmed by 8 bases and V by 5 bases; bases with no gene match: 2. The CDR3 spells CASSGLAGEGELFF. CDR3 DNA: TGTGCCAGCAGCGGACTAGCGGGGGAGGGGGAGCTGTTTTTT.

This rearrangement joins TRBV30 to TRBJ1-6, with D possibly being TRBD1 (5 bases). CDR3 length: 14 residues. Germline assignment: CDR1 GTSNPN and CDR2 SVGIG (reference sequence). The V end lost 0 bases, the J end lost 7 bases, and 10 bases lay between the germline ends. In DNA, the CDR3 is TGTGCCTGGAGTGTAATGGAGGGGAATTCACCCCTCCACTTT. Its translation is CAWSVMEGNSPLHF.

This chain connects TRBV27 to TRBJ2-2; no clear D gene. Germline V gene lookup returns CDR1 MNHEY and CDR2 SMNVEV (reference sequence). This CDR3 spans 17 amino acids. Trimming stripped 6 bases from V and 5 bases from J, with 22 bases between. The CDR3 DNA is TGTGCCAGCAGCCGAAGCTCGGTCTGGAGTGGGACCGGGGAGCTGTTTTTT. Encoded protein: CASSRSSVWSGTGELFF.

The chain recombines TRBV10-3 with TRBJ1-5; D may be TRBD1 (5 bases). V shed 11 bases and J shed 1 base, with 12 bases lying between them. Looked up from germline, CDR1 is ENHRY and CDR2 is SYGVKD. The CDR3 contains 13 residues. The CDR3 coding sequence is TGTGCCGTTAGAGGGGAGAGCAATCAGCCCCAGCATTTT. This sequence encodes CAVRGESNQPQHF.

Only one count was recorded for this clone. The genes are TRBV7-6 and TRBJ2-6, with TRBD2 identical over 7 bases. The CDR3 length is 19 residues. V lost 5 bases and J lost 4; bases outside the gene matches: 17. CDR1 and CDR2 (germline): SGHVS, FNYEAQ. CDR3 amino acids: CASSVWTRGGGGGANVLTF. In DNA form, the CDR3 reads TGTGCCAGCAGCGTCTGGACTCGCGGGGGTGGAGGAGGGGCCAACGTCCTGACTTTC.

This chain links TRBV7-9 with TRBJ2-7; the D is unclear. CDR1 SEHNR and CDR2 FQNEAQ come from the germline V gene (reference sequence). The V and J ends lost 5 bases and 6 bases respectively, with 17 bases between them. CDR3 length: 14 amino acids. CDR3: CASSLTPSSLEQYF. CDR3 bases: TGTGCCAGCAGCCTGACACCATCCTCTCTCGAGCAGTACTTC.

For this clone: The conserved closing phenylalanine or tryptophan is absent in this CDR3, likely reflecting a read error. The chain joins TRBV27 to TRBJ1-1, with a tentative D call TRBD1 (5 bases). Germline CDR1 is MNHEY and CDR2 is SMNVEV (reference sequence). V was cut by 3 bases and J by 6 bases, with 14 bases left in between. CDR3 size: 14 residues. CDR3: CASSFRTGGAEAFL. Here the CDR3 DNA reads TGTGCCAGCAGTTTTAGGACGGGGGGGGCTGAAGCTTTCCTT.

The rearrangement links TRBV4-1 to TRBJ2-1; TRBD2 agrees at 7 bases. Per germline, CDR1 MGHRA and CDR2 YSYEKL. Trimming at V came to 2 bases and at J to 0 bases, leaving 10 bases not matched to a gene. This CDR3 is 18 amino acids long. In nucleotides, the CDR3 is TGCGCCAGCAGCCAATCCTCGGGGGGACTCTACTCCTACAATGAGCAGTTCTTC. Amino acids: CASSQSSGGLYSYNEQFF.

CDR3 nucleotides: TGTGCCAGTAGTATAGATCTATGGGGGCGCATCCCCTTCTTC. Amino acids: CASSIDLWGRIPFF. This chain connects TRBV19 to TRBJ2-1, with D perhaps matching TRBD1 (6 bases). The CDR3 runs to 14 residues. CDR1 and CDR2 (germline): LNHDA, SQIVND (reference sequence). V was trimmed by 0 bases and J by 16 bases, leaving 19 bases between them.

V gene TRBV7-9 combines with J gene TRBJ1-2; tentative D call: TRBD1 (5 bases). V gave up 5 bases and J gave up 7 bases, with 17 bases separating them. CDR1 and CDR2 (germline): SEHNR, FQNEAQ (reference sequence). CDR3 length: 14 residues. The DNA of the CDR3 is TGTGCCAGCAGCCGGGGGACCGCGCCCTCTGGCTACACCTTC. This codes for CASSRGTAPSGYTF. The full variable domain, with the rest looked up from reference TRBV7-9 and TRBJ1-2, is DTGVSQNPRHKITKRGQNVTFRCDPISEHNRLYWYRQTLGQGPEFLTYFQNEAQLEKSRLLSDRFSAERPKGSFSTLEIQRTEQGDSAMYLCASSRGTAPSGYTFGSGTRLTVV.

The CDR3 reads CANLPPGTGVGYTF. DNA for the CDR3: TGTGCCAACCTACCCCCCGGGACAGGGGTCGGCTACACCTTC. This chain connects TRBV21-1 to TRBJ1-2; the D call of TRBD1 is as the table states it, not checked on the DNA. TRBV21-1 is shown as a pseudogene. The CDR3 is 14 residues long.

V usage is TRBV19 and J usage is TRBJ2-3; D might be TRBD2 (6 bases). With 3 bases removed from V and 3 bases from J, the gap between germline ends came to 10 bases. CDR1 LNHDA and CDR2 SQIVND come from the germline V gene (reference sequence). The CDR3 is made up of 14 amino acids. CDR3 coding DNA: TGTGCCAGTAGTATGGGGGGAGGAACAGATACGCAGTATTTT. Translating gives CASSMGGGTDTQYF.

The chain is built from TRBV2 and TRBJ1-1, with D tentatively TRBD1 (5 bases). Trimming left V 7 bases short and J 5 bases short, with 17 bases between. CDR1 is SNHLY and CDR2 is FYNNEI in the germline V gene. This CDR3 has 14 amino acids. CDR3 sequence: CASKMPGLRTEAFF. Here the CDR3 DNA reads TGTGCCAGCAAAATGCCAGGGTTGAGAACTGAAGCTTTCTTT.

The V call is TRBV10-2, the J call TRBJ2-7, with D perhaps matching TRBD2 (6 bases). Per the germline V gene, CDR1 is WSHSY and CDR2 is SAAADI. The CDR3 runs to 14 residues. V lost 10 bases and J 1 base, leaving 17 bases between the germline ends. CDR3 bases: TGCGCCACCCTCCGGGGACTTCCATCCTACGAGCAGTACTTC. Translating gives CATLRGLPSYEQYF.

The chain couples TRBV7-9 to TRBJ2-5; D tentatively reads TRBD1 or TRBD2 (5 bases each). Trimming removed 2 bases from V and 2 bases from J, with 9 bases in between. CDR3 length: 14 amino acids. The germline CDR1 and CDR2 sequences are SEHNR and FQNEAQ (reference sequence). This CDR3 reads CASSLTRGQETQYF. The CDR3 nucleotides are TGTGCCAGCAGCTTAACGAGGGGACAAGAGACCCAGTACTTC.

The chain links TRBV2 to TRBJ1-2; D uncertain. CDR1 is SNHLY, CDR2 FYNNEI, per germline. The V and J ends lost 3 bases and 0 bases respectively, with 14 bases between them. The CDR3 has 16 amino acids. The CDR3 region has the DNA TGTGCCAGCAGTGATTCGGAAAGTACAGCTAACTATGGCTACACCTTC. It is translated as CASSDSESTANYGYTF.

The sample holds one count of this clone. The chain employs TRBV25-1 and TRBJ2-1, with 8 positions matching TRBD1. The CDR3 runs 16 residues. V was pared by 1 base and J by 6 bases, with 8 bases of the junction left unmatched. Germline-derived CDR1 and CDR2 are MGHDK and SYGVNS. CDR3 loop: CASSEFREQGGNEQFF. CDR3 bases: TGTGCCAGCAGTGAATTTCGGGAACAGGGGGGCAATGAGCAGTTCTTC.

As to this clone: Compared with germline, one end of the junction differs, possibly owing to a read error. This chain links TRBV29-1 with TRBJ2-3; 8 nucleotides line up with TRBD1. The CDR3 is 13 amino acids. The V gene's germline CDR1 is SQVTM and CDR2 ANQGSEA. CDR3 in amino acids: CSVGTGSTGTQYF. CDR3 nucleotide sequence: TGCAGCGTAGGGACAGGCAGCACAGGTACGCAGTATTTT.

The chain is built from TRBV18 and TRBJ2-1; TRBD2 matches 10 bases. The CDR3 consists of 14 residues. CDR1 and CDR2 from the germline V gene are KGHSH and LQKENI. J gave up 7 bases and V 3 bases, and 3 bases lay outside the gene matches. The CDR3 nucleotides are TGTGCCAGCTCACCTAGCGGGAGGTGGAATGAGCAGTTCTTC. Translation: CASSPSGRWNEQFF.

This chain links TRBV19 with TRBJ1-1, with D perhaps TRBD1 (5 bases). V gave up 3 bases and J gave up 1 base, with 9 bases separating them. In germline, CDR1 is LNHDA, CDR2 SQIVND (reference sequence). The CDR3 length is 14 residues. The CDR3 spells CASSIEGWNTEAFF. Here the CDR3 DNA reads TGTGCCAGTAGTATTGAGGGGTGGAACACTGAAGCTTTCTTT.

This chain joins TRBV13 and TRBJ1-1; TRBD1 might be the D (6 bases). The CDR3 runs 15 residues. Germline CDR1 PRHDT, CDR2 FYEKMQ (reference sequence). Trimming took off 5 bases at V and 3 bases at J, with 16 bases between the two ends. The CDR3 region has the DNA TGTGCCAGCAGCCTCAGGGTTTACAGGGACACTGAAGCTTTCTTT. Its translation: CASSLRVYRDTEAFF.

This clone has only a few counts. CDR3 nucleotide sequence: TGTGCCAGCTCACCAATGGGAGGGCCCCAGCATTTT. The encoded protein is CASSPMGGPQHF. V gene TRBV18 combines with J gene TRBJ1-5; D gene uncertain. Germline V lookup: CDR1 KGHSH, CDR2 LQKENI. The CDR3 loop spans 12 amino acids. Deletions cut 2 bases from V and 9 bases from J, with 8 bases between.

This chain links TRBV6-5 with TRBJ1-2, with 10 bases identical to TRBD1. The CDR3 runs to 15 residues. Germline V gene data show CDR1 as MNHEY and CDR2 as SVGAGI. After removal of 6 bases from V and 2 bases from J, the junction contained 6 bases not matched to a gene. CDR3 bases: TGTGCCAGCAGGCTGCGACAGGGGGCAAACTATGGCTACACCTTC. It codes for CASRLRQGANYGYTF.

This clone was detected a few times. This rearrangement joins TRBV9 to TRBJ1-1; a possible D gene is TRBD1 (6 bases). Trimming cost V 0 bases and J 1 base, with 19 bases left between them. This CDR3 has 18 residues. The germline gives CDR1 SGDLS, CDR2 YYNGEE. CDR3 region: CASSVAGGPNYGNTEAFF. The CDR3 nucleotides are TGTGCCAGCAGCGTAGCGGGGGGCCCTAACTATGGGAACACTGAAGCTTTCTTT.

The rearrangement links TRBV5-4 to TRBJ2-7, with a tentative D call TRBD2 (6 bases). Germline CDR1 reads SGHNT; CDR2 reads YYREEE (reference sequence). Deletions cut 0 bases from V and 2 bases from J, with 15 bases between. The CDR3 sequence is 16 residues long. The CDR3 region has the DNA TGTGCCAGCAGCTTGGCCGGTGGGACTGGGGCCTACGAGCAGTACTTC. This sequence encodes CASSLAGGTGAYEQYF.

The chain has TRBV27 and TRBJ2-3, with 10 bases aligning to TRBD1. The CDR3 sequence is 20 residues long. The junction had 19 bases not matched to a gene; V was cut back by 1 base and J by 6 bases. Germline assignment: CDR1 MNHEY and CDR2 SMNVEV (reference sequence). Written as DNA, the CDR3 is TGTGCCAGCAGTTTATACCTCTCCGCCCAACTGGGACAGGGGAAGGATACGCAGTATTTT. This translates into CASSLYLSAQLGQGKDTQYF.

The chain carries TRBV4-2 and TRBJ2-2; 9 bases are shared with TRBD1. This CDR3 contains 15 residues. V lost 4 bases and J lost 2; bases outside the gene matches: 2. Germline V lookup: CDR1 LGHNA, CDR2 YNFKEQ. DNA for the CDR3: TGTGCCAGCAGCCCGGGACAGGGCAACACCGGGGAGCTGTTTTTT. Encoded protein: CASSPGQGNTGELFF.

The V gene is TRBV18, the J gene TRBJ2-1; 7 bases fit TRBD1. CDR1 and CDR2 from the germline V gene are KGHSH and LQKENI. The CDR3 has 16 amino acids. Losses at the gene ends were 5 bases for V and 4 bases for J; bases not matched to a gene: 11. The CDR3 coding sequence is TGTGCCAGCTCATTGTCCTGGGACAGTCCATACAATGAGCAGTTCTTC. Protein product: CASSLSWDSPYNEQFF.